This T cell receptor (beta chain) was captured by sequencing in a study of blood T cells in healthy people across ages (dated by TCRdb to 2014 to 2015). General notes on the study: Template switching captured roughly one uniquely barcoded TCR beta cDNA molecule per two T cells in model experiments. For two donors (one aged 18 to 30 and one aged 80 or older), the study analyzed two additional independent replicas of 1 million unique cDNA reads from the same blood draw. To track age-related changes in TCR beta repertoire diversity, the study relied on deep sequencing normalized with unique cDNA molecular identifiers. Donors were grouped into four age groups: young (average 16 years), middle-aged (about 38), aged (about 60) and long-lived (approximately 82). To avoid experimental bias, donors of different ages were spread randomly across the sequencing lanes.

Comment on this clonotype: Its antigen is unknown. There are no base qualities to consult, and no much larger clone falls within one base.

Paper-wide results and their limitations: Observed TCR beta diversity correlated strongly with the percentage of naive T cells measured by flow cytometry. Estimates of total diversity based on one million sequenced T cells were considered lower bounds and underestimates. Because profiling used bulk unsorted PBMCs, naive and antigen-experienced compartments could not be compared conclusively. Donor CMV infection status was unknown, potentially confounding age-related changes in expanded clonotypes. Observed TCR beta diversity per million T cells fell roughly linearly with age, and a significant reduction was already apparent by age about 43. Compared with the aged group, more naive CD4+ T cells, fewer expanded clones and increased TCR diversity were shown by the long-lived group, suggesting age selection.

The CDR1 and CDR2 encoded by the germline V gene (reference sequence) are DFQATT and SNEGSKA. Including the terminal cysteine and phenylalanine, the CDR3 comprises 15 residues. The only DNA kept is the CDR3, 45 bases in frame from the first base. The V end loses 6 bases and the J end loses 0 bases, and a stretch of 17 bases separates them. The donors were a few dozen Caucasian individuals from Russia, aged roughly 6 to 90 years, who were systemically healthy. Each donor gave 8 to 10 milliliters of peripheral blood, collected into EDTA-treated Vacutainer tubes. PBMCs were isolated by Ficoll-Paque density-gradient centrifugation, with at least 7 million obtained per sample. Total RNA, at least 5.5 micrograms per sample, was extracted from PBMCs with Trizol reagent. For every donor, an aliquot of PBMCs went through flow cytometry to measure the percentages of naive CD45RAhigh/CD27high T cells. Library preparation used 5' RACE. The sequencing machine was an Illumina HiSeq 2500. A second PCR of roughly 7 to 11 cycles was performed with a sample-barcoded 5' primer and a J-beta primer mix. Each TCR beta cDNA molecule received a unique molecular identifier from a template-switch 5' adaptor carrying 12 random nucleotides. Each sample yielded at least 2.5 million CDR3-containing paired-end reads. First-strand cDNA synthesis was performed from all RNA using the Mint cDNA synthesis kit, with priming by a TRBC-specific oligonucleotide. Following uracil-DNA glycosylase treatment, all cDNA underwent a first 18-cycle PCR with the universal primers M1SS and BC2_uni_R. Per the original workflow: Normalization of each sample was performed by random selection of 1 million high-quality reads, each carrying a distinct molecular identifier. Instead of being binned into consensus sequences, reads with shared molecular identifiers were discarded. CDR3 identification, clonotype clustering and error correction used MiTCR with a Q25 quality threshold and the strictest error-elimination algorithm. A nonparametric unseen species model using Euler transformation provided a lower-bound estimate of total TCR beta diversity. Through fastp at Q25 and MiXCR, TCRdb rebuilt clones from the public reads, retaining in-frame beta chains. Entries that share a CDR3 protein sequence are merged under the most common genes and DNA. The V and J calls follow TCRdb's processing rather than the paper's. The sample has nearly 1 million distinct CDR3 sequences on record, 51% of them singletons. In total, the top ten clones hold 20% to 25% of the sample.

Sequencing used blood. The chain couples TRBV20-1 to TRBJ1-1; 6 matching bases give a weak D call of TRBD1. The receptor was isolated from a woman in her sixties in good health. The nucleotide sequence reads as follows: TGCAGTGCGGGCCGTTTGGACAGTCTGAACACTGAAGCTTTCTTT. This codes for CSAGRLDSLNTEAFF.